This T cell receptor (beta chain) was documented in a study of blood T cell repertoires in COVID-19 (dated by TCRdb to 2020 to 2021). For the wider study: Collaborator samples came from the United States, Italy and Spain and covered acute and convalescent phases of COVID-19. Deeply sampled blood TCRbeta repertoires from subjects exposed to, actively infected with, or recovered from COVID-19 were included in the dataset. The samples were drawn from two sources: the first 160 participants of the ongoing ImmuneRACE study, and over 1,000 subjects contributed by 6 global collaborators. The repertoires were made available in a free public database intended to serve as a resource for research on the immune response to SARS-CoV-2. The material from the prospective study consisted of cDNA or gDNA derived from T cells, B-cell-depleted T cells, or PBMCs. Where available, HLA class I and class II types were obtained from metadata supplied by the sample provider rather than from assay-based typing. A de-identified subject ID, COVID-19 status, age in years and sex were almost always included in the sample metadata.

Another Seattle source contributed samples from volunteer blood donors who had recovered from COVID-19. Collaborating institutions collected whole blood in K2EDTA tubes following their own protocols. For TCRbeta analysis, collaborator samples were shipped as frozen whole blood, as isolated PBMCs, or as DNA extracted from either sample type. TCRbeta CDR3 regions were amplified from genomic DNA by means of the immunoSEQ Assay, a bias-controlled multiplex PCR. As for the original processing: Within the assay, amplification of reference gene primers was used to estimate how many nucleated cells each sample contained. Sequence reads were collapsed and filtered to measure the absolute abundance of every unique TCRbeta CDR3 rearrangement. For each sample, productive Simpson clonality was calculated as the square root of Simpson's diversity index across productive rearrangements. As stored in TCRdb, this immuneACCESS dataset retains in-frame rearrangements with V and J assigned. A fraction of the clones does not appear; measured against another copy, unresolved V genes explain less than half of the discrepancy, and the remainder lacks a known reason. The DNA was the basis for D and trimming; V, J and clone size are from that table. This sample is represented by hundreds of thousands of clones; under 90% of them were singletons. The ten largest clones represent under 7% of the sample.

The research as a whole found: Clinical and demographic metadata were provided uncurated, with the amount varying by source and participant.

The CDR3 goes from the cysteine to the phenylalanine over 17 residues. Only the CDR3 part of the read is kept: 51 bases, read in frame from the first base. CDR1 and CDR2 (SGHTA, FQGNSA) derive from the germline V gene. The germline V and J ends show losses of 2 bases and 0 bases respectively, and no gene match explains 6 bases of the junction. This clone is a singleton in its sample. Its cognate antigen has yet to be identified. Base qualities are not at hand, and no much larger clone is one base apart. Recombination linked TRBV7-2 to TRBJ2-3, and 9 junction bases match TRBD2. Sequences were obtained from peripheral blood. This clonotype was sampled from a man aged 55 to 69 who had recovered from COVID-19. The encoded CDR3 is CASSLFSGSISTDTQYF. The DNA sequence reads TGTGCCAGCAGCTTATTTAGCGGGAGCATTAGCACAGATACGCAGTATTTT.